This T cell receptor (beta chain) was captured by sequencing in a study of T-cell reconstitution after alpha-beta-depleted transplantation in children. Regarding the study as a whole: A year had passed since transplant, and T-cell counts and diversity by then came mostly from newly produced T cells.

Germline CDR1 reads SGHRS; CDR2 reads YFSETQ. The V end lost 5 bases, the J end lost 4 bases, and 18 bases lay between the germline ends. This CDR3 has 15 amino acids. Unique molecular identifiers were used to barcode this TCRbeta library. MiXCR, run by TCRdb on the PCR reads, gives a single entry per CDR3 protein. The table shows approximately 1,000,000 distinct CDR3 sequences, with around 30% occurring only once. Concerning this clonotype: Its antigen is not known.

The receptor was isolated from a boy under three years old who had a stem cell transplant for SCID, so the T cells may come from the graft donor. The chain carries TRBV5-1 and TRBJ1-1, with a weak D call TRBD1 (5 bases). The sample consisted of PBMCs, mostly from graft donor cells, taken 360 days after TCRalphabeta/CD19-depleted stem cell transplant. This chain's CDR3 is CASRWDQGWGTEAFF. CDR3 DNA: TGCGCCAGCAGGTGGGATCAGGGCTGGGGCACTGAAGCTTTCTTT.